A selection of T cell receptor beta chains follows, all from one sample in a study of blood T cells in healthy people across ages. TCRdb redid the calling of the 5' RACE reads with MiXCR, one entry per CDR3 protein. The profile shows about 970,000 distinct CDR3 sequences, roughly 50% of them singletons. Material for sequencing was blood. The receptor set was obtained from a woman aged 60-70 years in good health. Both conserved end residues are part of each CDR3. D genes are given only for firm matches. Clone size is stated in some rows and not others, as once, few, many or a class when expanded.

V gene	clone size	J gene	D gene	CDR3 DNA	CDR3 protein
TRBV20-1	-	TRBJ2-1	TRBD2	TGCAGTGCTAGAGGGGATCCGGCTAGCGGAAGCTCCTACAATGAGCAGTTCTTC	CSARGDPASGSSYNEQFF
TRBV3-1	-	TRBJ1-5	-	TGTGCCAGCAGCAACAGGGTTCGTCAGCCCCAGCATTTT	CASSNRVRQPQHF
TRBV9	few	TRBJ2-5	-	TGTGCCAGCAGCGTAGCTGGGACAGAGACCCAGTACTTC	CASSVAGTETQYF
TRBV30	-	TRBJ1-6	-	TGTGCCTGGAGGGCCCCCACACGGATCAATTCACCCCTCCACTTT	CAWRAPTRINSPLHF
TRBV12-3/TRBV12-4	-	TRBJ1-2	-	TGTGCCAGCAGTTTCAGAATCCGGGGCTACACCTTC	CASSFRIRGYTF
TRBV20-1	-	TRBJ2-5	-	TGCAGTGCTAGTACAGACCAAGAGACCCAGTACTTC	CSASTDQETQYF
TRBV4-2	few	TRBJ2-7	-	TGTGCCAGCAGCCCGGAGGTAGCGGTCTCCTACGAGCAGTACTTC	CASSPEVAVSYEQYF
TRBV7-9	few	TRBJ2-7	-	TGTGCCAGCAGCTTAGCGGTCAACGAGCAGTACTTC	CASSLAVNEQYF
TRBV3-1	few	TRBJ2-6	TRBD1	TGTGCCAGCAGCCCAATGGACAGGGCATCTGGGGCCAACGTCCTGACTTTC	CASSPMDRASGANVLTF
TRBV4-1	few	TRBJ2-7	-	TGCGCCAGCAGCTCACTAGGGGGGTACGAGCAGTACTTC	CASSSLGGYEQYF
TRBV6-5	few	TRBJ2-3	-	TGTGCCAGCAGTTACGGGGACGGAATTACGCAGTATTTT	CASSYGDGITQYF
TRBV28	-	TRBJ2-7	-	TGTGCCAGCAGTGCGCTGCCACCGGGACCCGAGCTTTTCTACGAGCAGTACTTC	CASSALPPGPELFYEQYF
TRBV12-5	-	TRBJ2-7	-	TGTGCTAGTGGTTCGACTCAACAGGGTGTCTTGTTTGTCGAGCAGTACTTC	CASGSTQQGVLFVEQYF
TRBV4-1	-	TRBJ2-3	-	TGCGCCAGCAGCCAAAGGGGGACGTCTGATCGCACAGATACGCAGTATTTT	CASSQRGTSDRTDTQYF
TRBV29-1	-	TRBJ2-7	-	TGCAGCGTTGAGGTGACAGTATACGAGCAGTACTTC	CSVEVTVYEQYF
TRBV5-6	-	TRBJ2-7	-	TGTGCCAGCAGCTCCGACAGAGACTATTCCTACGAGCAGTACTTC	CASSSDRDYSYEQYF
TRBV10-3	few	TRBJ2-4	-	TGTGCCATCAGTGAGTCAGGGACTGGAAACATTCAGTACTTC	CAISESGTGNIQYF
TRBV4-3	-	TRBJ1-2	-	TGCGCCAGCAGCCGATCTCCCCTCTATGGCTACACCTTC	CASSRSPLYGYTF
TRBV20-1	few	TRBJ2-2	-	TGCAGTGCTAGAGTAGCAGGGCGGAGGACCGGGGAGCTGTTTTTT	CSARVAGRRTGELFF
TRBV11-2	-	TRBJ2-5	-	TGTGCCAGCGCCCGCGAGCAGTCCCAAGAGACCCAGTACTTC	CASAREQSQETQYF
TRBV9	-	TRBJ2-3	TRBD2	TGTGCCAGCAGCGCAACCGGGACTAGCTTTGATACGCAGTATTTT	CASSATGTSFDTQYF
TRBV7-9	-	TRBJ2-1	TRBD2	TGTGCCAGCAGCTTGTGGCTAGCGGGGAACAATGAGCAGTTCTTC	CASSLWLAGNNEQFF
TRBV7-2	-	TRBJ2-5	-	TGTGCCGGCAGTTTAACAGGGAGGGTCGGAGAGACCCAGTACTTC	CAGSLTGRVGETQYF
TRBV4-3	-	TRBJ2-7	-	TGCGCCAGCAGCCAAGATCTTGGGGGAGTTCCCTACGAGCAGTACTTC	CASSQDLGGVPYEQYF
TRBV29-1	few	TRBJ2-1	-	TGCAGCGTTGATGAAGGGGTAGGGGCGGGTGAGCAGTTCTTC	CSVDEGVGAGEQFF
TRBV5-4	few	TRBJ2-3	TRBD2	TGTGCCAGCAGCTATCGACTAGCGGGACTCGGCACAGATACGCAGTATTTT	CASSYRLAGLGTDTQYF
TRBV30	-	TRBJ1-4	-	TGTGCCCGAACGTTTAATGAAAAACTGTTTTTT	CARTFNEKLFF
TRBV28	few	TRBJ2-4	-	TGTGCCAGCTTGGGGACACTCAAAAACATTCAGTACTTC	CASLGTLKNIQYF
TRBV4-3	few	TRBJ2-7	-	TGCGCCAGCAGCCCAGGGAAGAGCGGATCCTACGAGCAGTACTTC	CASSPGKSGSYEQYF
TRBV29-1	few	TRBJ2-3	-	TGCAGCGTTGCCATCGGTGGTGCAGATACGCAGTATTTT	CSVAIGGADTQYF
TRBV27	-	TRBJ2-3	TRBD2	TGTGCCAGCAGTTCTACTCCGGGACTAAAATTTACCACAGATACGCAGTATTTT	CASSSTPGLKFTTDTQYF
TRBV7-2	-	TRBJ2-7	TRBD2	TGTGCCAGCAGGTCTAGCGGAGCTCGGTACGAGCAGTACTTC	CASRSSGARYEQYF
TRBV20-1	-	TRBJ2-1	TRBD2	TGCAGTGCTAGAGAAAGCGGGAGGAATAATGAGCAGTTCTTC	CSARESGRNNEQFF
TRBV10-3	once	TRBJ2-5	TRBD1	TGTGCCATCAGTGAGAGGGCAGGGGGCGCGAAATCGGAGACCCAGTACTTC	CAISERAGGAKSETQYF
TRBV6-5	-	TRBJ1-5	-	TGTGCCAGCAGTGTCTCAGGGGATAGCAATCAGCCCCAGCATTTT	CASSVSGDSNQPQHF
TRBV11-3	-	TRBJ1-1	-	TGTGCCAGCGGCTTAGGGCGGGACACTGAAGCTTTCTTT	CASGLGRDTEAFF
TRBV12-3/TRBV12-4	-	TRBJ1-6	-	TGTGCCAGCAGTTTCATCGCGAGCTCCTATAATTCACCCCTCCACTTT	CASSFIASSYNSPLHF
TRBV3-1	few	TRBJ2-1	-	TGTGCCAGCCGTTTTGCGGGAACGAACAATGAGCAGTTCTTC	CASRFAGTNNEQFF
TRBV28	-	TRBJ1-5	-	TGTGCCAGCAGTTTAATACAGGTGCGCAATCAGCCCCAGCATTTT	CASSLIQVRNQPQHF
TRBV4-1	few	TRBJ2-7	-	TGCGCCAGCAGCCAAGACGTTGCAGGGTTTCGCGAGCAGTACTTC	CASSQDVAGFREQYF
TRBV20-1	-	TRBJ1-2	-	TGCAGTGCTAGAGTCGCGGGGGATGGCTACACCTTC	CSARVAGDGYTF
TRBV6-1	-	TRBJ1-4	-	TGTGCCAGCAGTGAGGTCCGGGGCGCGGATAATGAAAAACTGTTTTTT	CASSEVRGADNEKLFF
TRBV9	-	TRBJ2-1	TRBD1	TGTGCCAGCAGCGTAGTCCCCAGAAGACAGGGGCAGAATGAGCAGTTCTTC	CASSVVPRRQGQNEQFF
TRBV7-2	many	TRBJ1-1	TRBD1	TGTGCCAGCAGCATCCTAGGGGTCAGGGGGCGAGAGACTGAAGCTTTCTTT	CASSILGVRGRETEAFF
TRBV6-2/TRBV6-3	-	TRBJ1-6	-	TGTGCCAGCAGTTACCCGGACATACCCCTCCACTTT	CASSYPDIPLHF
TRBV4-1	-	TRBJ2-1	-	TGCGCCAGCAGCCAACCACTACTCGGGACCCAGGGAAATGGGCAGTTCTTC	CASSQPLLGTQGNGQFF
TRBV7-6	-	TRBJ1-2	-	TGTGCCAGCAGCCCTACGGCCCACGTGTATGGCTACACCTTC	CASSPTAHVYGYTF
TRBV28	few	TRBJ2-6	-	TGTGCCAGCAGTTTACCCGGAACCTCTGGGGCCAACGTCCTGACTTTC	CASSLPGTSGANVLTF
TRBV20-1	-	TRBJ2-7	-	TGCAGTGCTAGAGTCGCGCCCTACGAGCAGTACTTC	CSARVAPYEQYF
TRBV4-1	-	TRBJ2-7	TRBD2	TGCGCCAGCAGCCAGGAACCGGGACTAGCGGGAGGCGTTAACTACGAGCAGTACTTC	CASSQEPGLAGGVNYEQYF
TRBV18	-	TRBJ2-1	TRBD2	TGTGCCAGCTCACCACAAACTAGCGGGATGGTTTTTAATGAGCAGTTCTTC	CASSPQTSGMVFNEQFF
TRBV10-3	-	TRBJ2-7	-	TGTGCCATCAGTGGGGGCCTGGGGTCCTACGAGCAGTACTTC	CAISGGLGSYEQYF
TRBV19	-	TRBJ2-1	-	TGTGCCAGTAAACCTCTAGCAGGGGGAGGCAATGAGCAGTTCTTC	CASKPLAGGGNEQFF
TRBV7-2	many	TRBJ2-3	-	TGTGCCAGCAGCTTTTCAGGCTCCTCAGATACGCAGTATTTT	CASSFSGSSDTQYF
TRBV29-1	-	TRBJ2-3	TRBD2	TGCAGCGTTACTAGCGGGAGGGCCCTGGATACGCAGTATTTT	CSVTSGRALDTQYF